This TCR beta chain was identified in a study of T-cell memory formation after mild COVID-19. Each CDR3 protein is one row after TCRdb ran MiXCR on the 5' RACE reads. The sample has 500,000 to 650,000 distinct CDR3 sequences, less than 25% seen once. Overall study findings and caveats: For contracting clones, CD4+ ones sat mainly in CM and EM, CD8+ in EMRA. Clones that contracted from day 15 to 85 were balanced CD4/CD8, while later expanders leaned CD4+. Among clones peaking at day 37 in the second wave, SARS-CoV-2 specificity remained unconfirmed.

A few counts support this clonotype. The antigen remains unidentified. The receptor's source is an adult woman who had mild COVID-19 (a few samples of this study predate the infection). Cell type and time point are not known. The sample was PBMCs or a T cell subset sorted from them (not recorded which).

In DNA form, the CDR3 reads TGCAGTGCTAGGAAAACTAGCTACGAGCAGTACTTC. This gives the protein CSARKTSYEQYF. The rearrangement uses TRBV20-1 and TRBJ2-7; TRBD2 might be the D (5 bases). In germline, CDR1 is DFQATT, CDR2 SNEGSKA (reference sequence). This CDR3 has 12 amino acids. Trimming shortened V by 3 bases and J by 3 bases, and 9 bases separated the two germline ends.